The entry below gives a single T cell receptor beta chain sequence along with its context. Its antigen is undetermined. Using immunoSEQ multiplex PCR, the repertoire was profiled, and TCRdb retains in-frame clones only, with some absent. Here the sample spans 18,000 or so clones, around 86% being singletons. Blood got drawn at baseline, again on cycle 4 day 1, and then on cycle 7 day 1. The germline gives CDR1 SGHDT, CDR2 YYEEEE. V was shortened by 0 bases and J by 6 bases, with 7 bases between the two germline ends. The CDR3 runs 13 residues. This sample was included in a study of OX40 agonist ivuxolimab in advanced cancers. Overall study: Every 2 weeks, ivuxolimab was infused into the patients intravenously at between 0.01 and 10 mg/kg. Study results and limitations: Some of the nonresponding patients also showed low levels of normalized T-cell clonal expansion.

The sample was CD4+ or CD8+ T cells sorted from blood, taken in a trial of the OX40 agonist ivuxolimab. The sequence was obtained from an adult with an advanced solid tumor such as melanoma, head and neck, liver or kidney cancer. This chain links TRBV5-6 with TRBJ2-1; D not resolved. CDR3 sequence: CASSLDRVNEQFF. CDR3 sequence (DNA): TGTGCCAGCAGCTTGGATAGGGTCAATGAGCAGTTCTTC.